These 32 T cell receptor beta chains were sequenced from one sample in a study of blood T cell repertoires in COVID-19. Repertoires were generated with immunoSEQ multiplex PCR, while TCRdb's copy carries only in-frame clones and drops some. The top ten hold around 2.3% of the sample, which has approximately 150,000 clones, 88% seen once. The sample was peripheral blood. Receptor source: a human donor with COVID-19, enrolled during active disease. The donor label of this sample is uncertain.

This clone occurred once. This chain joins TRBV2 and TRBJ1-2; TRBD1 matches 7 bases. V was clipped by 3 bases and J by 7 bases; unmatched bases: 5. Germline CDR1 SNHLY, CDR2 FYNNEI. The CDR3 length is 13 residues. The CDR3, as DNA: TGTGCCAGCAGTGATACAGGGGCGGGTGGCTACACCTTC. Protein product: CASSDTGAGGYTF.

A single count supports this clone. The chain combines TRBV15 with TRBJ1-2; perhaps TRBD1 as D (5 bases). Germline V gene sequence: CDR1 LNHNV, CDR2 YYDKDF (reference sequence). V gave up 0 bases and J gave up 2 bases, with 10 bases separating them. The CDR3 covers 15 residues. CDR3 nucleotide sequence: TGTGCCACCAGCAGAGACGGGGGATGGAACTATGGCTACACCTTC. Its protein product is CATSRDGGWNYGYTF.

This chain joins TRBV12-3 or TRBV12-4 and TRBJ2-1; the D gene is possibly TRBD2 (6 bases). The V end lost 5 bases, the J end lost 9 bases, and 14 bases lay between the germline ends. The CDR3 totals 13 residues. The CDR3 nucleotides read TGTGCCAGCAGTCGAGGAGGGTGGGCTGAGCAGTTCTTC. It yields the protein CASSRGGWAEQFF.

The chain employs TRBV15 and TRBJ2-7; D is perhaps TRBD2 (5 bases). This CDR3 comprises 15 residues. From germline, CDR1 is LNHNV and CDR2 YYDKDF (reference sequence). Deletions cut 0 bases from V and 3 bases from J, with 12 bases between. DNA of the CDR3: TGTGCCACCAGCAGAGATCCGGGGAGCCACTACGAGCAGTACTTC. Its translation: CATSRDPGSHYEQYF.

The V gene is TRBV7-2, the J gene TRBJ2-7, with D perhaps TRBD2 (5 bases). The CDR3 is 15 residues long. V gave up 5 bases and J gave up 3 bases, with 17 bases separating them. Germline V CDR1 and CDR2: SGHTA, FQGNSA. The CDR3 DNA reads TGTGCCAGCAGCCCCGGGTTGGGAGCTCTCTACGAGCAGTACTTC. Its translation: CASSPGLGALYEQYF.

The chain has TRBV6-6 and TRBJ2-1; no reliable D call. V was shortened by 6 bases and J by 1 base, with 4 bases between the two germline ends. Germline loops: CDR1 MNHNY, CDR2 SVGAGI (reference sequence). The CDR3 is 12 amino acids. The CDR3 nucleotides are TGTGCCAGCAGGCAGTCCTACAATGAGCAGTTCTTC. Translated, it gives CASRQSYNEQFF.

CDR3 sequence: CSVISGRLGEQFF. The CDR3, as DNA: TGCAGCGTCATTAGCGGGAGGCTGGGTGAGCAGTTCTTC. J is TRBJ2-1 and V is TRBV29-1, with TRBD2 identical over 10 bases. Germline V gene sequence: CDR1 SQVTM, CDR2 ANQGSEA. The CDR3 is made up of 13 amino acids. Germline trimming cut 6 bases from V and 9 bases from J; bases unmatched to any gene: 8.

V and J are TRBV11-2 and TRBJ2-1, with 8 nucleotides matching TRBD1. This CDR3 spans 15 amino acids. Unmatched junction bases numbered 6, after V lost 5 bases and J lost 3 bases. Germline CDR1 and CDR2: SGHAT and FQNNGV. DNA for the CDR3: TGTGCCAGCAGCCCTCAGACAGGGGTCTACAATGAGCAGTTCTTC. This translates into CASSPQTGVYNEQFF.

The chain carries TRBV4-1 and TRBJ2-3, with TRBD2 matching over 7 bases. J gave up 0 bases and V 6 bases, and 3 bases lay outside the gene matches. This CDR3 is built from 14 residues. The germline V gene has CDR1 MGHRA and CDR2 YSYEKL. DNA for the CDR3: TGCGCCAGCAGGGAAGCGGGAAGCACAGATACGCAGTATTTT. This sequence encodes CASREAGSTDTQYF.

DNA of the CDR3: TGTGTCAGAAGCTTAAAGGTGGCTAGCTCCTACGAGCAGTACTTC. Protein product: CVRSLKVASSYEQYF. This chain uses TRBV7-5 with TRBJ2-7; TRBD2 is taken as the D call from the table, unchecked against the DNA. TRBV7-5 is classified as a pseudogene. The CDR3 has 15 amino acids.

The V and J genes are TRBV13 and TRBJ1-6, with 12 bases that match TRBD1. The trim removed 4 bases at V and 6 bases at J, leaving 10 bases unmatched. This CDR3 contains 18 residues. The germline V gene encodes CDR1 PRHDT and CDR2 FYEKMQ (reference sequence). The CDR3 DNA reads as TGTGCCAGCAGCTCTCGGGACAGGGGGCGCTTCGTTAATTCACCCCTCCACTTT. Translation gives CASSSRDRGRFVNSPLHF.

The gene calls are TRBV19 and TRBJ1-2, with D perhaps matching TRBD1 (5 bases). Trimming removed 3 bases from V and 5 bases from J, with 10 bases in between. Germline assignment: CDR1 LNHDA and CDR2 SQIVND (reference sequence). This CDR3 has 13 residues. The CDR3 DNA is TGTGCCAGTAGTATTGGGGGGTCTTATGGCTACACCTTC. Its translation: CASSIGGSYGYTF.

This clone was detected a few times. DNA for the CDR3: TGTGCCAGCAGCTCCTCCGGGACTAGCGGGGTTTACGAGCAGTACTTC. Protein sequence: CASSSSGTSGVYEQYF. This chain connects TRBV7-9 to TRBJ2-7; 13 bases fit TRBD2. The junction had 7 bases not matched to a gene; V was cut back by 4 bases and J by 4 bases. Germline V CDR1 and CDR2: SEHNR, FQNEAQ (reference sequence). CDR3 length equals 16 residues. The full variable domain, with the rest looked up from reference TRBV7-9 and TRBJ2-7, is DTGVSQNPRHKITKRGQNVTFRCDPISEHNRLYWYRQTLGQGPEFLTYFQNEAQLEKSRLLSDRFSAERPKGSFSTLEIQRTEQGDSAMYLCASSSSGTSGVYEQYFGPGTRLTVT.

The CDR3 is CASSTGLATGANVLTF. CDR3 sequence (DNA): TGTGCCAGTAGTACGGGACTAGCGACTGGGGCCAACGTCCTGACTTTC. The chain couples TRBV19 to TRBJ2-6; 10 bases match TRBD2. In germline, CDR1 is LNHDA, CDR2 SQIVND (reference sequence). V shed 4 bases, J shed 2 bases, and the junction held 2 bases outside the gene matches. The CDR3 length is 16 residues.

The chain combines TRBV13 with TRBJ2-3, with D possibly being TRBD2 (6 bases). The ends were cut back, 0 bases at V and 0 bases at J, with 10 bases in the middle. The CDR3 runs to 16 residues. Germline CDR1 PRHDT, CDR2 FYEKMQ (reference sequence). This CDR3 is CASSLGGSYSTDTQYF. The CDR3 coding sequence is TGTGCCAGCAGCTTAGGCGGGAGCTATAGCACAGATACGCAGTATTTT.

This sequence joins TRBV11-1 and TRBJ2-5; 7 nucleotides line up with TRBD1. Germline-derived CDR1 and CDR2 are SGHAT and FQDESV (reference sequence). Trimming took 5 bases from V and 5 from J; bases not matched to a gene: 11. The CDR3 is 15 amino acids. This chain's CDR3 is CASSLTTGFRETQYF. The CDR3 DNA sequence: TGTGCCAGCAGCCTAACGACAGGGTTTAGGGAGACCCAGTACTTC.

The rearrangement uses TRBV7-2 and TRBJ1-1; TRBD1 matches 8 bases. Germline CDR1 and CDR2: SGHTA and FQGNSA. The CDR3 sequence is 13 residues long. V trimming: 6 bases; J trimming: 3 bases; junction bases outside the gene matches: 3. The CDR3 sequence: CASSWGQDTEAFF. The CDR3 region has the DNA TGTGCCAGCAGTTGGGGACAGGACACTGAAGCTTTCTTT.

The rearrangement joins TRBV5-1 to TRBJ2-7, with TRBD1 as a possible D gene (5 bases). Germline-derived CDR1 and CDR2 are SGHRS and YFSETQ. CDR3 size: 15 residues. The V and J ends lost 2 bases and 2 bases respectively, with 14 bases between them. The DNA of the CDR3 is TGCGCCAGCAGCTTCGCAGGGTATCCTCCCTACGAGCAGTACTTC. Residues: CASSFAGYPPYEQYF.

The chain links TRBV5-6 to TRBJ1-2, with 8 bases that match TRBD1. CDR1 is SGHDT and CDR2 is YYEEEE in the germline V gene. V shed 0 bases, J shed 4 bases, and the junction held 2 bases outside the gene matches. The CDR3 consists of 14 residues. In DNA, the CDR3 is TGTGCCAGCAGCTTGGCCGACAGGGGCTATGGCTACACCTTC. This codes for CASSLADRGYGYTF.

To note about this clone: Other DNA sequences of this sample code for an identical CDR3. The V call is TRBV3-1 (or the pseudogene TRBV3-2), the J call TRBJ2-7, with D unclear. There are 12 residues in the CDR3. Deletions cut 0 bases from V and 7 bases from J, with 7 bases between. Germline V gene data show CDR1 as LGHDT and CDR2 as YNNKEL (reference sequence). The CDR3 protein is CASSQDAREQYF. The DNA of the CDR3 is TGTGCCAGCAGCCAAGATGCCAGGGAGCAGTACTTC.

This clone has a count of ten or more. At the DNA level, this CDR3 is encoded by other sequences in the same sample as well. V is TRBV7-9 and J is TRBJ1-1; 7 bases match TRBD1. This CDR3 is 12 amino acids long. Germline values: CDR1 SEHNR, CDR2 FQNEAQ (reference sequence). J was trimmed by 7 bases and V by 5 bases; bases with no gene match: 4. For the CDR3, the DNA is TGTGCCAGCAGCGGTACAGGGGTTGAAGCTTTCTTT. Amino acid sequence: CASSGTGVEAFF.

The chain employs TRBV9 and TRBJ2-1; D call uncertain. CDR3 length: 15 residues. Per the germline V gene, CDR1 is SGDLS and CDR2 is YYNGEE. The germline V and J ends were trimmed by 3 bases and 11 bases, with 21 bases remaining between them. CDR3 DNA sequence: TGTGCCAGCAGCGGAGCCCCCTCCGGCGGTCCGCAGCAGTTCTTC. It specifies CASSGAPSGGPQQFF.

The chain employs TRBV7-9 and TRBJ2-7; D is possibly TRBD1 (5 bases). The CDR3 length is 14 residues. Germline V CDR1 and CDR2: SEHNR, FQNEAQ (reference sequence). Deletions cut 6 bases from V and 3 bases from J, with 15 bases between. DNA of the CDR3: TGTGCCAGCAGTCCATCCTACAGGAGCTACGAGCAGTACTTC. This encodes CASSPSYRSYEQYF.

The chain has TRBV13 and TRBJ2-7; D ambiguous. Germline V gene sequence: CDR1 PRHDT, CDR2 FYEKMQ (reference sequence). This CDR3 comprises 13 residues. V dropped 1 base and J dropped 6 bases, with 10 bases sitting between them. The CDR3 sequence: CASSLVERGEQYF. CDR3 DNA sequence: TGTGCCAGCAGCTTAGTGGAGCGCGGCGAGCAGTACTTC. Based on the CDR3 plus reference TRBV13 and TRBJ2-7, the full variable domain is AAGVIQSPRHLIKEKRETATLKCYPIPRHDTVYWYQQGPGQDPQFLISFYEKMQSDKGSIPDRFSAQQFSDYHSELNMSSLELGDSALYFCASSLVERGEQYFGPGTRLTVT.

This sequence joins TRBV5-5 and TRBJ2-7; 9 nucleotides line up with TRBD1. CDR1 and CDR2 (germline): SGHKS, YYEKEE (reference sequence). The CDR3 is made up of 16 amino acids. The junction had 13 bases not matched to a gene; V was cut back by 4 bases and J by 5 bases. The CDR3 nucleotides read TGTGCCAGCAGCCTAAACCCCGGGACAGGGAACCACGAGCAGTACTTC. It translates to CASSLNPGTGNHEQYF.

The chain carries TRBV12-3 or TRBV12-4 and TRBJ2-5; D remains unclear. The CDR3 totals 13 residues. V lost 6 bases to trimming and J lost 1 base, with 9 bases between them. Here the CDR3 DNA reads TGTGCCAGCAGGCGGCGCTTCCAAGAGACCCAGTACTTC. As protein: CASRRRFQETQYF.

DNA of the CDR3: TGTGCCAGTAGTATAGTCGGGGGGTATGAGCAGTTCTTC. Translated: CASSIVGGYEQFF. The chain couples TRBV19 to TRBJ2-1; 7 nucleotides match TRBD2. With 1 base clipped from V and 8 bases from J, the junction kept 2 bases outside the gene matches. The germline CDR1 and CDR2 sequences are LNHDA and SQIVND (reference sequence). CDR3 length equals 13 residues.

In DNA form, the CDR3 reads TGTGCCAGCAGTTTATCTCAGTCCCCAAATGAAAAACTGTTTTTT. This encodes CASSLSQSPNEKLFF. This rearrangement joins TRBV27 to TRBJ1-4; D unresolved. Germline assignment: CDR1 MNHEY and CDR2 SMNVEV (reference sequence). V lost 0 bases, J lost 5 bases, and 10 bases lay in between. The CDR3 spans 15 residues.

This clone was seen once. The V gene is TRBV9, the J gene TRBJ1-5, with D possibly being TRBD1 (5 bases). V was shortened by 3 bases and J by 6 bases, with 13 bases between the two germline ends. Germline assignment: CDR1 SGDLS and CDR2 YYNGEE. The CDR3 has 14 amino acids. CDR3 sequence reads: CASSGGSGGQPQHF. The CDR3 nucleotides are TGTGCCAGCAGCGGGGGATCGGGGGGTCAGCCCCAGCATTTT.

The CDR3 DNA reads TGTGCCAGTAGTATCTCTTCGGCGGATCGAAGGCAGTTCTTC. Translated, it gives CASSISSADRRQFF. The J gene is TRBJ2-1, the V gene TRBV19; no reliable D call. CDR3 size: 14 residues. Germline CDR1 reads LNHDA; CDR2 reads SQIVND (reference sequence). With 3 bases removed from V and 12 bases from J, the gap between germline ends came to 18 bases.

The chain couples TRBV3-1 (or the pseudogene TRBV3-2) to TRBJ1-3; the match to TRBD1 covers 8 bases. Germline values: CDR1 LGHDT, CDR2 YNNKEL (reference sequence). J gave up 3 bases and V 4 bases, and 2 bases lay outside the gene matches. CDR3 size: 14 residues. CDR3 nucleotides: TGTGCCAGCAGCCCGGGGACAGGTGGAAACACCATATATTTT. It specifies CASSPGTGGNTIYF.

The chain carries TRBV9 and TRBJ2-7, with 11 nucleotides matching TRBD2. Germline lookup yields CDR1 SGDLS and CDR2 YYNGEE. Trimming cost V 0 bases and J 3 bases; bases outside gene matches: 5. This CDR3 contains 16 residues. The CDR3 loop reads CASSVGGLAARYEQYF. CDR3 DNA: TGTGCCAGCAGCGTAGGGGGACTAGCGGCGCGCTACGAGCAGTACTTC.